These 3 T cell receptor beta chains originate from one sample sequenced in a study of cytomegalovirus exposure and HLA in healthy donors. It was with 60 Vbeta and 13 Jbeta primers that the PCR ran. The table came from immunoSEQ multiplex PCR; TCRdb's copy has only in-frame clones and leaves some out. Found here are around 120,000 clones, approximately 76% of them singletons; the top ten hold about 16%. The source material was PBMCs. These receptors originate from a man between 50 and 59 years old in good health and CMV-seropositive.

The gene calls are TRBV5-1 and TRBJ1-6; the D gene is possibly TRBD1 (6 bases). V lost 3 bases, J lost 9 bases, and 16 bases lay in between. The germline V gene has CDR1 SGHRS and CDR2 YFSETQ. The CDR3 has 15 amino acids. In DNA form, the CDR3 reads TGCGCCAGCAGCTATCACAGGGATGGTGTTTCACCCCTCCACTTT. Its translation is CASSYHRDGVSPLHF.

The V call is TRBV2, the J call TRBJ1-3; TRBD1 might be the D (6 bases). The CDR3 spans 14 residues. Germline CDR1 reads SNHLY; CDR2 reads FYNNEI. Trimming cost V 7 bases and J 0 bases, with 10 bases left between them. CDR3: CASMQGISGNTIYF. CDR3 nucleotides: TGTGCCAGCATGCAGGGGATCTCTGGAAACACCATATATTTT.

The chain has TRBV4-2 and TRBJ2-3, with 11 bases aligning to TRBD2. The trim removed 0 bases at V and 5 bases at J, leaving 10 bases unmatched. The CDR3 contains 18 residues. The germline V gene encodes CDR1 LGHNA and CDR2 YNFKEQ. The CDR3 DNA reads TGTGCCAGCAGCCAAGACCCTAGCGGGGGGCCGGTAAGAGATACGCAGTATTTT. Its protein is CASSQDPSGGPVRDTQYF.